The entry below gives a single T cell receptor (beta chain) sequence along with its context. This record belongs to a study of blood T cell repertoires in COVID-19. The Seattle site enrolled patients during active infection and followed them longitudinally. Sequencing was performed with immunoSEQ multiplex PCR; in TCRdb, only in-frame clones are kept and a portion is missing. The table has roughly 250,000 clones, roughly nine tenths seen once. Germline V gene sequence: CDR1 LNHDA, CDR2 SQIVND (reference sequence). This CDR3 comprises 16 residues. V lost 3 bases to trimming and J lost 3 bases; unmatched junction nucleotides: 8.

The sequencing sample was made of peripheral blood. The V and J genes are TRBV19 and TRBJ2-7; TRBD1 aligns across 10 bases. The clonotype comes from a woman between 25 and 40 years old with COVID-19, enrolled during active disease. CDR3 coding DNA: TGTGCCAGTAGTATTCCCCTCGGACAGGGGGTCTACGAGCAGTACTTC. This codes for CASSIPLGQGVYEQYF.